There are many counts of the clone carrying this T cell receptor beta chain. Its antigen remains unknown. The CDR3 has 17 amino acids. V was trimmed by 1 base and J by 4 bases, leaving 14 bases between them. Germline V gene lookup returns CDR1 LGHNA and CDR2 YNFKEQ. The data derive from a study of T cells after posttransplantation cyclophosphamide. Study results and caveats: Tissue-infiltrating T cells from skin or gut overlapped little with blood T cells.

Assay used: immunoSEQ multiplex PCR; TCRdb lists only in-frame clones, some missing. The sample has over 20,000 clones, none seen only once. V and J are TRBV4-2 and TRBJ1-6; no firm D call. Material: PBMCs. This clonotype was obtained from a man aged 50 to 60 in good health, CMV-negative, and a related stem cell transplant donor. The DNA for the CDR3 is TGTGCCAGCAGCCAAGGCGGTTCGGGGAATTATAATTCACCCCTCCACTTT. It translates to CASSQGGSGNYNSPLHF.